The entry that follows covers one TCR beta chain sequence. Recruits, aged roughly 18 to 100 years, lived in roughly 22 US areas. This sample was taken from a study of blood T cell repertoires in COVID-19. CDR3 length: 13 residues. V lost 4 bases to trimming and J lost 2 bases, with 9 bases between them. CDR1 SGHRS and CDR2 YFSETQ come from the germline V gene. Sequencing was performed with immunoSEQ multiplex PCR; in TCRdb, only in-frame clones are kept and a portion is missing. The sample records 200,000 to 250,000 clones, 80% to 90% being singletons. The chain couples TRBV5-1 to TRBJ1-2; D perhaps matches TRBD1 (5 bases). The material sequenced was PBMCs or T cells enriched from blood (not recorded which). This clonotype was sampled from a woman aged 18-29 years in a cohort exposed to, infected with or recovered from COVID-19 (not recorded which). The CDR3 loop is CASSPDTNYGYTF. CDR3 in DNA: TGCGCCAGCAGCCCGGACACAAACTATGGCTACACCTTC.